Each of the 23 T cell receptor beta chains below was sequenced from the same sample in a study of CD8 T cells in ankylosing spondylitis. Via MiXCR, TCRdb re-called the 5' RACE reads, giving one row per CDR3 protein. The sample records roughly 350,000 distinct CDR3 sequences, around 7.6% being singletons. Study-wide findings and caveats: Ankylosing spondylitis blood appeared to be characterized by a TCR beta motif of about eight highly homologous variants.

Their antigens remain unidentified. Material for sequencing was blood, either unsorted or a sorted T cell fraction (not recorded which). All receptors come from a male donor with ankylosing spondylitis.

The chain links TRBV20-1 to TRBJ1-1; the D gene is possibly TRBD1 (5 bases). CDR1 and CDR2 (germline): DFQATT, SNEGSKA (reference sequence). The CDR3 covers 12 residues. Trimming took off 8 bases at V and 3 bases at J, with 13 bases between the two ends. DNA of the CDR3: TGCAGTCCTGGATCACAGGACACTGAAGCTTTCTTT. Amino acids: CSPGSQDTEAFF.

CDR3 sequence (DNA): TGTGCCAGCAGTTTCCGGAATGAGGGGACGGAAGCTTTCTTT. Translating gives CASSFRNEGTEAFF. J is TRBJ1-1 and V is TRBV12-3 or TRBV12-4; D is possibly TRBD1 (5 bases). Trimming took off 3 bases at V and 8 bases at J, with 16 bases between the two ends. The CDR3 loop spans 14 amino acids.

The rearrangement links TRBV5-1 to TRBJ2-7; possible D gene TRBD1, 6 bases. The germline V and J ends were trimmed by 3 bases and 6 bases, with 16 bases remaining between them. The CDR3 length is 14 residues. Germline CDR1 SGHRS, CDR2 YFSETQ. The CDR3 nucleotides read TGCGCCAGCAGCTCCCTGACAGGTCCACTCGAGCAGTACTTC. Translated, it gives CASSSLTGPLEQYF. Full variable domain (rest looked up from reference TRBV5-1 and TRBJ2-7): KAGVTQTPRYLIKTRGQQVTLSCSPISGHRSVSWYQQTPGQGLQFLFEYFSETQRNKGNFPGRFSGRQFSNSRSEMNVSTLELGDSALYLCASSSLTGPLEQYFGPGTRLTVT.

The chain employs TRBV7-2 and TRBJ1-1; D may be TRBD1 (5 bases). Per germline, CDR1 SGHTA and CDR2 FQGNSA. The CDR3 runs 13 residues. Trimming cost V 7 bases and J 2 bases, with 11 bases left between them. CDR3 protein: CASIMDTNTEAFF. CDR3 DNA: TGTGCCAGCATAATGGACACAAACACTGAAGCTTTCTTT.

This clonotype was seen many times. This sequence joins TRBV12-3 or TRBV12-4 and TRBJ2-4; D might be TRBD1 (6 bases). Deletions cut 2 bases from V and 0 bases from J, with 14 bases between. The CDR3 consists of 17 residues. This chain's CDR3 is CASSLWGLTLAKNIQYF. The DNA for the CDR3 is TGTGCCAGCAGTTTATGGGGGCTAACCTTAGCCAAAAACATTCAGTACTTC.

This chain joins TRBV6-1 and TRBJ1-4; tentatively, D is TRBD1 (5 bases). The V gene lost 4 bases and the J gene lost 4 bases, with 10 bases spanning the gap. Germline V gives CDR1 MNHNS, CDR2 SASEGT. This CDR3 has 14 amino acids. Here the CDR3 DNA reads TGTGCCAGCAGTGTTGGGCAGGGTAATGAAAAACTGTTTTTT. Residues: CASSVGQGNEKLFF.

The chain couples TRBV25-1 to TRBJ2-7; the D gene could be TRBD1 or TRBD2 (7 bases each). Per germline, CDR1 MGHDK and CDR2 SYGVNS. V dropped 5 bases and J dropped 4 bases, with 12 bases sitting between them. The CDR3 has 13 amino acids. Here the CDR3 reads CASSHRGGYEQYF. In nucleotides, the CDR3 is TGTGCCAGCAGTCACAGGGGAGGGTACGAGCAGTACTTC.

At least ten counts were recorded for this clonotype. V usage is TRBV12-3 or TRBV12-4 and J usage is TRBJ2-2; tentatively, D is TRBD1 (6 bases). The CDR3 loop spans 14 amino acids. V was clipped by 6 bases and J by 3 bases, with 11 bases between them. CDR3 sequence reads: CASRLQGYTGELFF. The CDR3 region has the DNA TGTGCCAGCAGGTTACAGGGTTACACCGGGGAGCTGTTTTTT.

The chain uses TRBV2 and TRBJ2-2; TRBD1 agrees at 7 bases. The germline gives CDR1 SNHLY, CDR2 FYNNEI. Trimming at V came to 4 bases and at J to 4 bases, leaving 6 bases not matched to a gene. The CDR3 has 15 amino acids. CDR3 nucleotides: TGTGCCAGCAGTGGTGGGACAGCCACCACCGGGGAGCTGTTTTTT. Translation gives CASSGGTATTGELFF.

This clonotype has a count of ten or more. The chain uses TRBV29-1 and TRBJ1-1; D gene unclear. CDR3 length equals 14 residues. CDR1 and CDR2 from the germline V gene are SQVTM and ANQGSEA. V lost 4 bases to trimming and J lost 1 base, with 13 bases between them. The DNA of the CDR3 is TGCAGCGTTGGAAACAACCAAGCGAACACTGAAGCTTTCTTT. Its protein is CSVGNNQANTEAFF.

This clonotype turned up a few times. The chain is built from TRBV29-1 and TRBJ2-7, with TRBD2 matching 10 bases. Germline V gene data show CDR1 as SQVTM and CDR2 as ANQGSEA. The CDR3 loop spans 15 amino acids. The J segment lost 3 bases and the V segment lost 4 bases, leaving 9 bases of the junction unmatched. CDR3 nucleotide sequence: TGCAGCGTTGCCGAAGGGACTAGCGTCGGCTACGAGCAGTACTTC. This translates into CSVAEGTSVGYEQYF.

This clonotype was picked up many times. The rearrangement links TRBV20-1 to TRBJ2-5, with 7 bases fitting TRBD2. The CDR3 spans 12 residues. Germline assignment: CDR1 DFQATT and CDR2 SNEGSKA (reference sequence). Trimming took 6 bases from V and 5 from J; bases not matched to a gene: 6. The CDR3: CSASGTMETQYF. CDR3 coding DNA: TGCAGTGCCTCCGGGACTATGGAGACCCAGTACTTC.

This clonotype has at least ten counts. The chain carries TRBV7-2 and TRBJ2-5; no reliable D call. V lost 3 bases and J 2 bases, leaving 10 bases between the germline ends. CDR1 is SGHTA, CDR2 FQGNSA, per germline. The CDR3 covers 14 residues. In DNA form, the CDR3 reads TGTGCCAGCAGCTTCCCGGGTAAACAAGAGACCCAGTACTTC. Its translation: CASSFPGKQETQYF.

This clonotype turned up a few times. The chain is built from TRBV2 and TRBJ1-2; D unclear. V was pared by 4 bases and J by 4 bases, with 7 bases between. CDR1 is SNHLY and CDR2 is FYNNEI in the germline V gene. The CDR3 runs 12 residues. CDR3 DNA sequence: TGTGCCAGCAGTGGTACAGTCTATGGCTACACCTTC. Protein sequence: CASSGTVYGYTF.

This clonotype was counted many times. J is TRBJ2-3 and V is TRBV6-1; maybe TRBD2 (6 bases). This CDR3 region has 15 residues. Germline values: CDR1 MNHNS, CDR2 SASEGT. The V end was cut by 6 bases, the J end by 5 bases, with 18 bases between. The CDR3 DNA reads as TGTGCCAGCAGGGACCAGGGACTCCACGTAGATACGCAGTATTTT. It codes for CASRDQGLHVDTQYF.

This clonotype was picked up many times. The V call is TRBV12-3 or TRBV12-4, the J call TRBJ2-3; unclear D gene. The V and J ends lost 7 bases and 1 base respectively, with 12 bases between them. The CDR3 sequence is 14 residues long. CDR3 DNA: TGTGCCAGCACCCTATCGTCAGGCACAGATACGCAGTATTTT. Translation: CASTLSSGTDTQYF.

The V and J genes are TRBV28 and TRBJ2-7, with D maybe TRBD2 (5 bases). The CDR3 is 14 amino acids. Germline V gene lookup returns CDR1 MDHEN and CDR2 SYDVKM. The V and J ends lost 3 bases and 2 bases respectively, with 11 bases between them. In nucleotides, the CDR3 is TGTGCCAGCAGTTTCCACCGGGAAGCCTACGAGCAGTACTTC. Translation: CASSFHREAYEQYF.

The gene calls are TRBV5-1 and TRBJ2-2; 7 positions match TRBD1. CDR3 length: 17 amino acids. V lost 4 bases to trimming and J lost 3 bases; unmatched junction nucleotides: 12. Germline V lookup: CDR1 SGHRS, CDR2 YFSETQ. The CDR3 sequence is CASSPRRQGSDTGELFF. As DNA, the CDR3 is TGCGCCAGCAGCCCCCGGCGACAGGGATCGGACACCGGGGAGCTGTTTTTT.

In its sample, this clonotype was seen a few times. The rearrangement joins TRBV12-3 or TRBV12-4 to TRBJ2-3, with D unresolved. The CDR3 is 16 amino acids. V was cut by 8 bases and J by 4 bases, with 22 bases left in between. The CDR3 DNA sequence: TGTGCCAGCCTCCCCGTTTTGCGGCGGAGCGCAGATACGCAGTATTTT. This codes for CASLPVLRRSADTQYF.

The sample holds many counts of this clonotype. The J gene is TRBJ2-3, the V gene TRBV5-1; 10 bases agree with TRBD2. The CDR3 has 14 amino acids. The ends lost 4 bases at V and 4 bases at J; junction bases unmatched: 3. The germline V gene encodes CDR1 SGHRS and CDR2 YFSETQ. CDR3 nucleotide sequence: TGCGCCAGCAGCAGGACTAGCGGCTCAGATACGCAGTATTTT. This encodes CASSRTSGSDTQYF.

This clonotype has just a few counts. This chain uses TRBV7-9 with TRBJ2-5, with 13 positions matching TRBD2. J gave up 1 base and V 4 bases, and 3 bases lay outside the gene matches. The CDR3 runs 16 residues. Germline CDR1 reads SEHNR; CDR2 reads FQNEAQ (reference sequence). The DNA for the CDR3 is TGTGCCAGCAGCTGGGGACTAGCGGGAACCCAAGAGACCCAGTACTTC. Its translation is CASSWGLAGTQETQYF.

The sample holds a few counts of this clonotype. CDR3 region: CASSQVGTYEQYF. CDR3 nucleotide sequence: TGCGCCAGCAGCCAAGTGGGAACCTACGAGCAGTACTTC. The V call is TRBV4-1, the J call TRBJ2-7; D not resolved. The ends were cut back, 1 base at V and 2 bases at J, with 6 bases in the middle. This CDR3 is 13 amino acids long. CDR1 MGHRA and CDR2 YSYEKL come from the germline V gene.

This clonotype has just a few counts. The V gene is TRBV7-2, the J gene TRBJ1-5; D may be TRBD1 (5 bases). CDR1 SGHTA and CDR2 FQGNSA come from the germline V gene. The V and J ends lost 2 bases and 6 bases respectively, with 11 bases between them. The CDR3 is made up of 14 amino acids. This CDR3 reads CASSLRQGPQPQHF. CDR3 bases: TGTGCCAGCAGCTTAAGGCAGGGCCCTCAGCCCCAGCATTTT.